What follows are 21 T cell receptor beta chains derived from one specimen sequenced in a study of cytomegalovirus exposure and HLA in healthy donors. Primers included in the PCR were 60 Vbeta and 13 Jbeta primers. Clones were read by immunoSEQ multiplex PCR, and TCRdb kept only the in-frame ones, dropping some. The table shows about 120,000 clones, with over 65% occurring only once. Sequenced material: PBMCs. The receptors here all came from a woman aged 40 to 50 in good health and CMV-seropositive.

The chain has TRBV4-1 and TRBJ2-1; 10 positions agree with TRBD2. V gave up 0 bases and J gave up 8 bases; unmatched junction bases: 13. The CDR3 has 18 amino acids. Germline loops: CDR1 MGHRA, CDR2 YSYEKL. CDR3 residues: CASSQDIRGVAGGHEQFF. In nucleotides, the CDR3 is TGCGCCAGCAGCCAAGATATTCGAGGAGTAGCGGGGGGACATGAGCAGTTCTTC.

CDR3 DNA sequence: TGTGCCAGCAGCGTAGGGTGGGGAGATCAGCCCCAGCATTTT. This codes for CASSVGWGDQPQHF. V usage is TRBV9 and J usage is TRBJ1-5, with D unclear. The CDR3 has 14 amino acids. Trimming removed 0 bases from V and 5 bases from J, with 9 bases in between. Per germline, CDR1 SGDLS and CDR2 YYNGEE.

This rearrangement joins TRBV6-5 to TRBJ1-3; 7 nucleotides match TRBD1. Germline V gene data show CDR1 as MNHEY and CDR2 as SVGAGI. The J segment lost 7 bases and the V segment lost 0 bases, leaving 9 bases of the junction unmatched. The CDR3 sequence is 16 residues long. The CDR3 sequence is CASSYSETGIENTIYF. CDR3 bases: TGTGCCAGCAGTTACTCCGAGACAGGGATAGAGAACACCATATATTTT.

The rearrangement joins TRBV6-1 to TRBJ2-5; 7 nucleotides agree with TRBD1. This CDR3 is built from 14 residues. Germline-derived CDR1 and CDR2 are MNHNS and SASEGT. V lost 5 bases and J lost 2; bases outside the gene matches: 5. This chain's CDR3 is CASSPRQGQETQYF. The CDR3 region has the DNA TGTGCCAGCAGTCCACGACAGGGTCAAGAGACCCAGTACTTC.

The rearrangement uses TRBV4-1 and TRBJ2-1; no reliable D call. Germline V gives CDR1 MGHRA, CDR2 YSYEKL. Trimming pared 4 bases from V and 3 bases from J, leaving 13 bases between. The CDR3 has 15 residues. The CDR3 nucleotides read TGCGCCAGCAGCCCGAAAAGCACAGACTACAATGAGCAGTTCTTC. Protein product: CASSPKSTDYNEQFF.

J is TRBJ1-1 and V is TRBV29-1, with D uncertain. This CDR3 has 10 residues. V lost 6 bases and J lost 0, with 2 bases in between. Germline V gives CDR1 SQVTM, CDR2 ANQGSEA. The CDR3, as DNA: TGCAGCGTCTTGAACACTGAAGCTTTCTTT. Amino acids: CSVLNTEAFF.

The chain carries TRBV9 and TRBJ2-5, with TRBD1 matching over 7 bases. This CDR3 region has 14 residues. V trimming: 4 bases; J trimming: 1 base; junction bases outside the gene matches: 4. Germline CDR1 is SGDLS and CDR2 is YYNGEE. The CDR3 nucleotides read TGTGCCAGCAGCCGTGGGACAGTCCAAGAGACCCAGTACTTC. Its protein is CASSRGTVQETQYF.

The DNA for the CDR3 is TGTGCCAGCAGATCCGGGACTAGCTCCTACAATGAGCAGTTCTTC. Amino acid sequence: CASRSGTSSYNEQFF. V and J are TRBV6-5 and TRBJ2-1; TRBD2 matches 8 bases. Germline trimming cut 6 bases from V and 0 bases from J; bases unmatched to any gene: 4. CDR1 is MNHEY and CDR2 is SVGAGI in the germline V gene. This CDR3 is 15 amino acids long.

This chain uses TRBV15 with TRBJ1-5, with 7 bases matching TRBD1. Germline-derived CDR1 and CDR2 are LNHNV and YYDKDF (reference sequence). The CDR3 is 15 residues long. Losses at the gene ends were 5 bases for V and 0 bases for J; bases not matched to a gene: 4. This CDR3 reads CATSWTGDSNQPQHF. In nucleotides, the CDR3 is TGTGCCACCAGCTGGACAGGTGATAGCAATCAGCCCCAGCATTTT.

The rearrangement joins TRBV9 to TRBJ2-4, with D perhaps TRBD2 (6 bases). Germline lookup yields CDR1 SGDLS and CDR2 YYNGEE. The CDR3 has 15 residues. The V gene lost 0 bases and the J gene lost 6 bases, with 13 bases spanning the gap. The CDR3 spells CASSVAPGLPNIQYF. CDR3 nucleotides: TGTGCCAGCAGCGTAGCCCCGGGACTTCCAAACATTCAGTACTTC. Variable domain in full (rest from reference TRBV9 and TRBJ2-4): DSGVTQTPKHLITATGQRVTLRCSPRSGDLSVYWYQQSLDQGLQFLIQYYNGEERAKGNILERFSAQQFPDLHSELNLSSLELGDSALYFCASSVAPGLPNIQYFGAGTRLSVL.

This chain uses TRBV2 with TRBJ1-2; TRBD1 might be the D (6 bases). Trimming left V 4 bases short and J 8 bases short, with 17 bases between. Germline lookup yields CDR1 SNHLY and CDR2 FYNNEI. The CDR3 sequence is 14 residues long. CDR3 loop: CASSGRTDVGGYTF. The CDR3 DNA reads as TGTGCCAGCAGTGGCCGGACAGATGTAGGCGGCTACACCTTC. The full variable domain, its missing parts supplied by reference TRBV2 and TRBJ1-2, is EPEVTQTPSHQVTQMGQEVILRCVPISNHLYFYWYRQILGQKVEFLVSFYNNEISEKSEIFDDQFSVERPDGSNFTLKIRSTKLEDSAMYFCASSGRTDVGGYTFGSGTRLTVV.

The genes are TRBV6-5 and TRBJ1-5; the D is unclear. Trimming shortened V by 5 bases and J by 3 bases, and 8 bases separated the two germline ends. In germline, CDR1 is MNHEY, CDR2 SVGAGI. The CDR3 is 13 residues long. CDR3 DNA sequence: TGTGCCAGCAGTCCACGGTACAATCAGCCCCAGCATTTT. This codes for CASSPRYNQPQHF.

The genes are TRBV6-1 and TRBJ2-1; TRBD2 aligns across 10 bases. The junction had 3 bases not matched to a gene; V was cut back by 9 bases and J by 4 bases. CDR3 length: 13 residues. In germline, CDR1 is MNHNS, CDR2 SASEGT. CDR3 nucleotide sequence: TGTGCCAGTACTAGCGGGGAGTACAATGAGCAGTTCTTC. This codes for CASTSGEYNEQFF.

This chain connects TRBV6-5 to TRBJ2-5; a weak D match, TRBD2 (5 bases). V was clipped by 6 bases and J by 3 bases, with 11 bases between them. From germline, CDR1 is MNHEY and CDR2 SVGAGI. This CDR3 comprises 13 residues. The CDR3 coding sequence is TGTGCCAGCAGCCTCGGGGTCGAAGAGACCCAGTACTTC. Protein sequence: CASSLGVEETQYF.

Only a few counts were recorded for this clone. The chain has TRBV7-2 and TRBJ1-2; 7 bases agree with TRBD1. The CDR3 runs 13 residues. The V and J ends lost 5 bases and 8 bases, in that order; junction bases with no gene match: 8. Germline values: CDR1 SGHTA, CDR2 FQGNSA. The CDR3 nucleotides are TGTGCCAGCAGCATGACAGGGCTGGACGGCTACACCTTC. Protein product: CASSMTGLDGYTF.

The rearrangement uses TRBV5-4 and TRBJ2-7; D is possibly TRBD1 (5 bases). This CDR3 spans 15 amino acids. The germline CDR1 and CDR2 sequences are SGHNT and YYREEE (reference sequence). Trimming removed 1 base at V and 5 bases at J, with 16 bases between. The DNA for the CDR3 is TGTGCCAGCAGCTTGTATACAGGAGCTCGGGACGAGCAGTACTTC. Amino acids: CASSLYTGARDEQYF.

The chain is built from TRBV2 and TRBJ1-6; 8 bases map to TRBD1. The germline V gene has CDR1 SNHLY and CDR2 FYNNEI. After removal of 7 bases from V and 14 bases from J, the junction contained 13 bases not matched to a gene. The CDR3 consists of 14 residues. This chain's CDR3 is CASNPARGPGSLHF. For the CDR3, the DNA is TGTGCCAGCAACCCCGCCAGGGGGCCGGGTTCCCTCCACTTT.

V gene TRBV18 combines with J gene TRBJ1-1; 7 bases are a match to TRBD1. CDR1 and CDR2 (germline): KGHSH, LQKENI. The CDR3 consists of 14 residues. V shed 3 bases, J shed 6 bases, and the junction held 7 bases outside the gene matches. The CDR3 reads CASSPAGTAAEAFF. CDR3 DNA: TGTGCCAGCTCACCTGCCGGGACAGCGGCTGAAGCTTTCTTT.

CDR3 amino acids: CASSQDRGIQYF. The CDR3 bases are TGCGCCAGCAGCCAAGATAGAGGAATTCAGTACTTC. The rearrangement links TRBV4-3 to TRBJ2-7; D uncertain. V lost 0 bases and J 10 bases, leaving 10 bases between the germline ends. This CDR3 region has 12 residues. Germline assignment: CDR1 LGHNA and CDR2 YSLEER.

The chain has TRBV2 and TRBJ1-3, with D perhaps matching TRBD1 (5 bases). V dropped 6 bases and J dropped 0 bases, with 6 bases sitting between them. The CDR3 consists of 13 residues. Germline V gene lookup returns CDR1 SNHLY and CDR2 FYNNEI. CDR3 sequence reads: CASSRASGNTIYF. Written as DNA, the CDR3 is TGTGCCAGCAGCAGGGCCTCTGGAAACACCATATATTTT.

V and J are TRBV7-9 and TRBJ2-2, with TRBD1 identical over 8 bases. Trimming removed 4 bases from V and 6 bases from J; junction bases left unmatched: 10. Germline V gives CDR1 SEHNR, CDR2 FQNEAQ (reference sequence). The CDR3 is 16 residues long. Here the CDR3 DNA reads TGTGCCAGCAGCTGGCCTCGCAGGGGGCTTCCCGGGGAGCTGTTTTTT. Protein sequence: CASSWPRRGLPGELFF.